These T cell receptor beta chains were read from a single sample in a study of T cell responses to AZD1222 COVID-19 vaccine. Clones were read by immunoSEQ multiplex PCR, and TCRdb kept only the in-frame ones, dropping some. The table has about 99,000 clones, roughly nine tenths seen once. Sequenced material: peripheral blood, taken 28 days after the second AZD1222 dose. Receptors originate from an adult who received the AZD1222 COVID-19 vaccine. Each CDR3 is given without its conserved first and last residue. Fields, in order: V gene, CDR3 protein.

TRBV4-3 ASSQSLQGGGYT
TRBV24-1 ATRGDGVSCYEQY
TRBV29-1 SVSQGRNNEQF
TRBV9 ASSANEGMGNQPQH
TRBV30 AWLKERNTQY
TRBV6-1 ASSELQGATNEKLF
TRBV3-1/TRBV3-2 ASSLTDYGYT
TRBV27 ASTYEGKWAEAF
TRBV10-3 AISRTRDRDPLDGYT
TRBV19 ASSMGRRNTEAF
TRBV5-1 ASSTDTNPAMRTEAF
TRBV19 ASTTLEGQGASYGYT
TRBV11-2 ASSRDGGLATDTQY
TRBV5-1 ASSLDRNEQY
TRBV10-2 ASGEAAGTEAF
TRBV28 ASSLSAGGKNYGYT
TRBV28 ASIRDSNQPQH
TRBV24-1 ATSDPGQGEEKLF
TRBV5-5 ASSLIAGVTGELF
TRBV7-6 ASSSLVARRGVSGNTIY
TRBV21-1 ASSKIKGLGQPQH
TRBV21-1 ASSVYTDTQY
TRBV9 ASSVSGTSGANEQF
TRBV27 ASSSRDRVSDTQY
TRBV11-2 ASSTWGLAPGTQY
TRBV24-1 ATSDPKRGGTGELF
TRBV21-1 ASSKQAGSEQF
TRBV6-5 ASRSRFSGYT
TRBV2 ASSASGTGVSGNTIY
TRBV30 AWSLGAIYEQY
TRBV30 AWSLGTANEKLF
TRBV12-3/TRBV12-4 ASRNQGFTEAF
TRBV19 ASTSAAFYYGYT
TRBV28 ASSLLSANEKLF
TRBV28 ASSLVRRGRYT
TRBV5-1 ASSLRGDSTDTQY
TRBV10-1 APPGGPAYEQY
TRBV28 ASSSPGGAGPATEAF
TRBV5-1 ASSWTVNTEAF
TRBV6-5 ASSYRGVSGYT
TRBV24-1 ATSGTAYGYT
TRBV18 ASSPVGGETQY
TRBV5-1 ASSLYQAPGTQY
TRBV6-1 ASSEYQGSSYEQY